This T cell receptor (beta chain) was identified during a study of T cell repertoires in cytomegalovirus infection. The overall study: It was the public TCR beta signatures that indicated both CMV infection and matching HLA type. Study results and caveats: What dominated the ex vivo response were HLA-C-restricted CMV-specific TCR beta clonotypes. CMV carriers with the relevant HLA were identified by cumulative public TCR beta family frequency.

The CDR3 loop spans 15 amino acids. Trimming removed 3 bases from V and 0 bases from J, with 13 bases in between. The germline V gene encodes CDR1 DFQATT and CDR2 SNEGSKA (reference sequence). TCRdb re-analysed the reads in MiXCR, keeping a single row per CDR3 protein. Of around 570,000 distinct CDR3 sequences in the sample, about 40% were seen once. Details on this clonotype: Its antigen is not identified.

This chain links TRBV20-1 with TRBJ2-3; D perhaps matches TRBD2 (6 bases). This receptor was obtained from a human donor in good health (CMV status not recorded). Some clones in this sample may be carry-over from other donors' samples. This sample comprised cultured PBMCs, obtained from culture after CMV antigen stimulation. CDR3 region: CSARVGGTSTDTQYF. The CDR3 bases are TGCAGTGCTAGGGTCGGCGGGACTAGCACAGATACGCAGTATTTT.